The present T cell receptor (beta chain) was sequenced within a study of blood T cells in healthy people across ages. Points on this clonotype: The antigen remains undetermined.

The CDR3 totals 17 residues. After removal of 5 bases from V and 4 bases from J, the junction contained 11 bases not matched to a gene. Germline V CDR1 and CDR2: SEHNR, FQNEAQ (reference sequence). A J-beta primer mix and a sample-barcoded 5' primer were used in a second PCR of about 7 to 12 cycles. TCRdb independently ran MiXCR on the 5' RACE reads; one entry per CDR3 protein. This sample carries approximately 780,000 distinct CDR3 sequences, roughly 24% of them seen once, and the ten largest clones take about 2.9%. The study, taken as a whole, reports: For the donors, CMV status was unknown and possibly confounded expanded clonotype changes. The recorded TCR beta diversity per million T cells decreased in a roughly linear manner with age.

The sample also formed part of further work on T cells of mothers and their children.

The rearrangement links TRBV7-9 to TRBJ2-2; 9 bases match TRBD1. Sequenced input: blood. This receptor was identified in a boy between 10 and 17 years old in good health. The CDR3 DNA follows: TGTGCCAGCAGCCCTGGGACAGGGACGATTAGCACCGGGGAGCTGTTTTTT. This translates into CASSPGTGTISTGELFF.